These 27 T cell receptor beta chains were all obtained from the same sample, sequenced in a study of identical twins. TCRdb reprocessed the 5' RACE reads via MiXCR and lists one record per CDR3 protein. The sample lists 500,000 to 600,000 distinct CDR3 sequences; roughly a fifth were seen once. The sample was also linked to a second study, of T cells expressing NK-cell markers.

Sample: CD4+ T cells sorted from blood. The receptors were sampled from a woman aged 18 to 35 in good health.

V is TRBV20-1 and J is TRBJ2-5; 9 bases map to TRBD2. The CDR3 is made up of 15 amino acids. CDR1 and CDR2 from the germline V gene are DFQATT and SNEGSKA (reference sequence). The trim removed 6 bases at V and 5 bases at J, leaving 13 bases unmatched. The CDR3 bases are TGCAGTGCGAACTATCGCGGGACTAGCAGCGAGACCCAGTACTTC. Translating it yields CSANYRGTSSETQYF.

The V gene is TRBV3-1, the J gene TRBJ1-2; 9 bases match TRBD1. CDR1 LGHDT and CDR2 YNNKEL come from the germline V gene (reference sequence). The trim removed 7 bases at V and 8 bases at J, leaving 11 bases unmatched. The CDR3 sequence is 14 residues long. This CDR3 reads CASTLTGTGNGYTF. As DNA, the CDR3 is TGTGCCAGCACCCTTACCGGGACAGGGAACGGCTACACCTTC.

The chain carries TRBV30 and TRBJ1-1; D uncertain. CDR3 length: 11 amino acids. Germline CDR1 GTSNPN, CDR2 SVGIG (reference sequence). With 0 bases removed from V and 11 bases from J, the gap between germline ends came to 10 bases. This CDR3 reads CAWSVLPTAFF. CDR3 DNA sequence: TGTGCCTGGAGTGTACTGCCGACGGCTTTCTTT.

This chain links TRBV5-1 with TRBJ2-1, with 7 bases fitting TRBD2. This CDR3 contains 14 residues. CDR1 is SGHRS, CDR2 YFSETQ, per germline. The junction had 10 bases not matched to a gene; V was cut back by 5 bases and J by 8 bases. The CDR3 DNA sequence: TGCGCCAGCAGACGAGGCGGGAGTGGGGATGAGCAGTTCTTC. Residues: CASRRGGSGDEQFF.

This rearrangement joins TRBV24-1 to TRBJ2-1, with 7 bases matching TRBD2. After removal of 5 bases from V and 2 bases from J, the junction contained 5 bases not matched to a gene. The CDR3 spans 15 residues. The germline V gene encodes CDR1 KGHDR and CDR2 SFDVKD. CDR3 amino acids: CATSGGRGTYNEQFF. The CDR3 DNA is TGTGCCACCAGTGGGGGGAGGGGAACCTACAATGAGCAGTTCTTC.

This clonotype appeared a few times. This chain uses TRBV20-1 with TRBJ2-5; D may be TRBD2 (6 bases). The germline V gene has CDR1 DFQATT and CDR2 SNEGSKA (reference sequence). The CDR3 is 14 amino acids. V dropped 0 bases and J dropped 3 bases, with 11 bases sitting between them. The CDR3 protein is CSARERGIKETQYF. DNA of the CDR3: TGCAGTGCTAGAGAGCGGGGAATTAAAGAGACCCAGTACTTC.

CDR3 coding DNA: TGTGCCAGCAGCTACGCGGGGCGAGGGGAGGATACGCAGTATTTT. It codes for CASSYAGRGEDTQYF. V gene TRBV5-4 combines with J gene TRBJ2-3, with a possible D match to TRBD2 (6 bases). CDR1 is SGHNT and CDR2 is YYREEE in the germline V gene (reference sequence). The CDR3 runs to 15 residues. V shed 3 bases and J shed 6 bases, with 17 bases lying between them. Based on the CDR3 plus reference TRBV5-4 and TRBJ2-3, the full variable domain is ETGVTQSPTHLIKTRGQQVTLRCSSQSGHNTVSWYQQALGQGPQFIFQYYREEENGRGNFPPRFSGLQFPNYSSELNVNALELDDSALYLCASSYAGRGEDTQYFGPGTRLTVL.

This clonotype was seen a few times. The chain couples TRBV6-6 to TRBJ2-7, with 11 bases aligning to TRBD2. This CDR3 is built from 13 residues. The germline gives CDR1 MNHNY, CDR2 SVGAGI (reference sequence). With 6 bases clipped from V and 5 bases from J, the junction kept 3 bases outside the gene matches. The CDR3, as DNA: TGTGCCAGCAGAACTAGCGGGGGAAACGAGCAGTACTTC. It is translated as CASRTSGGNEQYF.

The V gene is TRBV6-5, the J gene TRBJ1-2; D is possibly TRBD1 (6 bases). CDR1 is MNHEY, CDR2 SVGAGI, per germline. V gave up 0 bases and J gave up 6 bases, with 14 bases separating them. The CDR3 length is 15 residues. CDR3 DNA sequence: TGTGCCAGCAGTTACTCAGGGGGGCGCCGGGATGGCTACACCTTC. It is translated as CASSYSGGRRDGYTF.

This clonotype was found a few times. The rearrangement links TRBV3-1 to TRBJ2-7; 7 bases are a match to TRBD1. Per the germline V gene, CDR1 is LGHDT and CDR2 is YNNKEL (reference sequence). This CDR3 has 17 amino acids. The V segment lost 4 bases and the J segment 0 bases; nucleotides outside the gene matches: 12. CDR3 sequence: CASSRDSPPLVSYEQYF. The CDR3 DNA follows: TGTGCCAGCAGCCGGGACAGTCCCCCCTTGGTCTCCTACGAGCAGTACTTC.

This rearrangement joins TRBV10-3 to TRBJ1-1; 9 bases line up with TRBD1. CDR3 length: 14 residues. Germline CDR1 reads ENHRY; CDR2 reads SYGVKD. V was clipped by 4 bases and J by 1 base; unmatched bases: 1. The CDR3 loop is CAISGGQGNTEAFF. CDR3 sequence (DNA): TGTGCCATCAGTGGGGGACAGGGGAACACTGAAGCTTTCTTT.

This chain connects TRBV6-2 or TRBV6-3 to TRBJ2-1; the D gene is possibly TRBD2 (6 bases). The CDR3 sequence is 13 residues long. The germline V and J ends were trimmed by 4 bases and 11 bases, with 15 bases remaining between them. Germline CDR1 MNHEY, CDR2 SVGEGT. This chain's CDR3 is CASSWKALAKQFF. As DNA, the CDR3 is TGTGCCAGCAGTTGGAAAGCGCTAGCGAAGCAGTTCTTC.

This clonotype has a handful of counts. J is TRBJ2-5 and V is TRBV7-2; D is unresolved. Germline CDR1 reads SGHTA; CDR2 reads FQGNSA. The V and J ends lost 2 bases and 7 bases respectively, with 8 bases between them. The CDR3 is 12 residues long. In DNA form, the CDR3 reads TGTGCCAGCAGCTTAACTATGGGGACCCAGTACTTC. Encoded protein: CASSLTMGTQYF.

The rearrangement links TRBV5-1 to TRBJ2-3, with TRBD1 matching 7 bases. With 1 base clipped from V and 2 bases from J, the junction kept 7 bases outside the gene matches. Germline CDR1 reads SGHRS; CDR2 reads YFSETQ. CDR3 length: 16 amino acids. This CDR3 reads CASSLTPGGFTDTQYF. The CDR3, as DNA: TGCGCCAGCAGCTTGACCCCAGGGGGATTCACAGATACGCAGTATTTT. Based on the CDR3 plus reference TRBV5-1 and TRBJ2-3, the full variable domain is KAGVTQTPRYLIKTRGQQVTLSCSPISGHRSVSWYQQTPGQGLQFLFEYFSETQRNKGNFPGRFSGRQFSNSRSEMNVSTLELGDSALYLCASSLTPGGFTDTQYFGPGTRLTVL.

This clonotype was counted only a few times. The chain carries TRBV9 and TRBJ2-1; D perhaps matches TRBD2 (7 bases). The CDR3 has 16 amino acids. The germline V gene has CDR1 SGDLS and CDR2 YYNGEE. V was pared by 3 bases and J by 4 bases, with 17 bases between. The CDR3 bases are TGTGCCAGCAGCGGGGCCCCGGCGGGGGCGTACAATGAGCAGTTCTTC. This translates into CASSGAPAGAYNEQFF. The full variable domain, in which reference TRBV9 and TRBJ2-1 provide the parts outside the CDR3, is DSGVTQTPKHLITATGQRVTLRCSPRSGDLSVYWYQQSLDQGLQFLIQYYNGEERAKGNILERFSAQQFPDLHSELNLSSLELGDSALYFCASSGAPAGAYNEQFFGPGTRLTVL.

This clonotype was seen a handful of times. The J gene is TRBJ2-3, the V gene TRBV12-3 or TRBV12-4; 12 bases match TRBD2. V lost 5 bases and J lost 3; bases outside the gene matches: 9. The CDR3 extends over 17 amino acids. CDR3 region: CASSPRLAGDGTDTQYF. CDR3 nucleotide sequence: TGTGCCAGCAGTCCTCGACTAGCGGGAGACGGAACAGATACGCAGTATTTT.

This clonotype was found many times. The chain employs TRBV29-1 and TRBJ2-2; the match to TRBD1 covers 8 bases. With 7 bases clipped from V and 6 bases from J, the junction kept 7 bases outside the gene matches. CDR1 and CDR2 (germline): SQVTM, ANQGSEA. The CDR3 extends over 13 amino acids. CDR3 residues: CSGRTGRAGELFF. The CDR3, as DNA: TGCAGCGGTAGGACAGGGAGAGCCGGGGAGCTGTTTTTT.

This clonotype was seen more than once but under ten times. The chain joins TRBV5-1 to TRBJ1-6; 7 nucleotides line up with TRBD1. With 1 base clipped from V and 7 bases from J, the junction kept 8 bases outside the gene matches. CDR1 is SGHRS, CDR2 YFSETQ, per germline. The CDR3 contains 16 residues. Written as DNA, the CDR3 is TGCGCCAGCAGCTTGAATCTAGGGGGCAGAAATTCACCCCTCCACTTT. Translated, it gives CASSLNLGGRNSPLHF.

This clonotype has more than one count but fewer than ten. This rearrangement joins TRBV12-3 or TRBV12-4 to TRBJ2-2; unclear D gene. Trimming removed 2 bases from V and 7 bases from J, with 5 bases in between. The CDR3 totals 12 residues. CDR3 nucleotides: TGTGCCAGCAGTTTAATGGGCGGGGAGCTGTTTTTT. Translating it yields CASSLMGGELFF.

This sequence joins TRBV20-1 and TRBJ2-1, with a possible D match to TRBD2 (7 bases). The germline V and J ends were trimmed by 5 bases and 7 bases, with 18 bases remaining between them. This CDR3 spans 14 amino acids. CDR1 DFQATT and CDR2 SNEGSKA come from the germline V gene (reference sequence). The CDR3 DNA reads TGCAGTGCTCTCAGGGGCGGGAGCTTGAATGAGCAGTTCTTC. Protein product: CSALRGGSLNEQFF.

This clonotype has just a few counts. The chain employs TRBV20-1 and TRBJ2-7; D is unresolved. The germline V gene has CDR1 DFQATT and CDR2 SNEGSKA (reference sequence). The CDR3 runs 12 residues. The V end was cut by 6 bases, the J end by 1 base, with 10 bases between. Written as DNA, the CDR3 is TGCAGTGCACGTACGCCGTCCTACGAGCAGTACTTC. Amino acids: CSARTPSYEQYF.

The chain employs TRBV6-1 and TRBJ1-3, with D possibly being TRBD1 (5 bases). Germline assignment: CDR1 MNHNS and CDR2 SASEGT. Trimming pared 5 bases from V and 2 bases from J, leaving 13 bases between. This CDR3 spans 15 amino acids. CDR3 bases: TGTGCCAGCAGTCCGATCGGGGGGACTGGAAACACCATATATTTT. Residues: CASSPIGGTGNTIYF.

This clonotype has only a few counts. This chain uses TRBV2 with TRBJ1-4; D remains ambiguous. Germline V lookup: CDR1 SNHLY, CDR2 FYNNEI. CDR3 size: 12 residues. V was cut by 3 bases and J by 14 bases, with 13 bases left in between. CDR3 loop: CASSDRAIFLFF. The CDR3 DNA is TGTGCCAGCAGTGACCGGGCCATTTTTCTGTTTTTT.

V gene TRBV10-3 combines with J gene TRBJ1-6, with D unclear. Germline CDR1 and CDR2: ENHRY and SYGVKD. Trimming stripped 5 bases from V and 8 bases from J, with 13 bases between. This CDR3 spans 14 amino acids. The CDR3 reads CAISFDPIDSPLHF. The CDR3 DNA sequence: TGTGCCATCAGTTTTGACCCTATTGATTCACCCCTCCACTTT.

This clonotype came up a few times. V is TRBV12-3 or TRBV12-4 and J is TRBJ1-6; D is ambiguous. The CDR3 runs 14 residues. The V gene lost 2 bases and the J gene lost 3 bases, with 5 bases spanning the gap. The DNA of the CDR3 is TGTGCCAGCAGTTTACGAATCTATAATTCACCCCTCCACTTT. Its protein is CASSLRIYNSPLHF.

J is TRBJ2-1 and V is TRBV7-9; 7 nucleotides agree with TRBD2. The CDR3 spans 13 residues. Germline CDR1 SEHNR, CDR2 FQNEAQ (reference sequence). Unmatched junction bases numbered 2, after V lost 1 base and J lost 8 bases. CDR3 coding DNA: TGTGCCAGCAGCTTAGGCGGGAGCTATGAGCAGTTCTTC. Encoded protein: CASSLGGSYEQFF.

The gene calls are TRBV10-2 and TRBJ2-7; D tentatively reads TRBD1 or TRBD2 (5 bases each). This CDR3 region has 12 residues. V was trimmed by 6 bases and J by 7 bases, leaving 13 bases between them. The germline V gene encodes CDR1 WSHSY and CDR2 SAAADI. The CDR3 loop reads CASSAGTGEQYF. CDR3 in DNA: TGCGCCAGCAGCGCCGGGACGGGGGAGCAGTACTTC.